This TCR beta chain stems from a study of control samples from healthy donors and cancer patients (dated by TCRdb to 2020 to 2022). Trimming removed 0 bases from V and 3 bases from J; the gene matches leave 4 bases unexplained. From the cysteine up to the valine, the CDR3 has a length of 15 residues. The sequence is cut down to CDR3 DNA, 45 bases in frame from base 1. Via the germline V gene, CDR1 is SGHRS and CDR2 YFSETQ. Receptor libraries were prepared by the immunoSEQ multiplex PCR assay. TCRdb provides this immuneACCESS table in a form limited to in-frame rearrangements. Some clones are lacking; in checked studies, under half of them reflect an unresolved V gene, and why the rest are absent is not known. This sample has about 71,000 clones in its table, and 89% of those were observed once. The ten largest clones capture roughly a fifth of the sample. Notes on this clone: The antigen it recognizes is unknown. No base quality values were provided; no much bigger clone lies one nucleotide off.

The receptor's source is a man in his sixties with lung cancer. Source material: PBMCs. The chain is encoded by TRBV5-1 joined to TRBJ2-7; 9 nucleotides in the junction match TRBD1. CDR3 protein: CASSLAPGQGYEQYV. The sequenced DNA is TGCGCCAGCAGCTTGGCTCCGGGACAGGGCTACGAGCAGTACGTC.